The 18 T cell receptor beta chains below were found in one sample sequenced in a study of identical twins. TCRdb passed the 5' RACE reads through MiXCR, listing each CDR3 protein once. The sample comprises under 350,000 distinct CDR3 sequences, less than 9.5% of which are singletons, and 7% to 8.5% rests with the top ten. The same specimen was also included in a second study, on yellow fever vaccine responses in identical twins.

Input material: CD8+ T cells sorted from blood. These receptors came from a woman in her late teens or twenties in good health.

This clonotype was observed a few times. The CDR3 DNA is TGTGCCAGCAGTGGACTAGAGGAAAAACTGTTTTTT. Translation: CASSGLEEKLFF. The chain employs TRBV2 and TRBJ1-4; D gene ambiguous. This CDR3 is 12 amino acids long. With 4 bases removed from V and 8 bases from J, the gap between germline ends came to 8 bases. The germline gives CDR1 SNHLY, CDR2 FYNNEI.

At least ten counts were recorded for this clonotype. V is TRBV11-2 and J is TRBJ2-7, with TRBD2 as a possible D gene (5 bases). Per the germline V gene, CDR1 is SGHAT and CDR2 is FQNNGV. This CDR3 spans 12 amino acids. The V end was cut by 2 bases, the J end by 6 bases, with 8 bases between. CDR3 sequence (DNA): TGTGCCAGCAGCTTAACCCTAGCCGAGCAGTACTTC. Protein: CASSLTLAEQYF.

This clonotype was detected only a few times. This chain connects TRBV28 to TRBJ2-3; 13 bases align to TRBD2. Germline lookup yields CDR1 MDHEN and CDR2 SYDVKM. This CDR3 comprises 14 residues. V was clipped by 7 bases and J by 10 bases; unmatched bases: 8. CDR3 DNA sequence: TGTGCCAGCATGACTAGCGGGGGGCACAAGGCGCAGTATTTT. It translates to CASMTSGGHKAQYF. Full variable domain (missing parts from reference TRBV28 and TRBJ2-3): DVKVTQSSRYLVKRTGEKVFLECVQDMDHENMFWYRQDPGLGLRLIYFSYDVKMKEKGDIPEGYSVSREKKERFSLILESASTNQTSMYLCASMTSGGHKAQYFGPGTRLTVL.

J is TRBJ2-7 and V is TRBV5-8; TRBD2 matches at 13 bases. Germline V gene sequence: CDR1 SGHTS, CDR2 YDEGEE. The CDR3 length is 16 residues. V trimming: 3 bases; J trimming: 6 bases; junction bases outside the gene matches: 9. CDR3 sequence reads: CASSSLAGGARGEQYF. Written as DNA, the CDR3 is TGTGCCAGCAGCTCACTAGCGGGAGGGGCCCGAGGCGAGCAGTACTTC.

This clonotype was counted a few times. This chain joins TRBV29-1 and TRBJ2-7; 8 bases are a match to TRBD2. This CDR3 spans 12 amino acids. Trimming at V came to 6 bases and at J to 3 bases, leaving 4 bases not matched to a gene. Per the germline V gene, CDR1 is SQVTM and CDR2 is ANQGSEA. The CDR3: CSVLGTSYEQYF. DNA for the CDR3: TGCAGCGTGCTCGGGACTAGCTACGAGCAGTACTTC.

This clonotype was detected many times. This chain connects TRBV15 to TRBJ2-3; D is unclear. Germline assignment: CDR1 LNHNV and CDR2 YYDKDF (reference sequence). This CDR3 region has 17 residues. V was trimmed by 5 bases and J by 0 bases, leaving 18 bases between them. The CDR3 spells CATSLHPKPTSTDTQYF. The DNA of the CDR3 is TGTGCCACCAGCCTCCATCCGAAGCCTACTAGCACAGATACGCAGTATTTT.

This chain links TRBV11-2 with TRBJ1-4; 9 bases match TRBD1. V lost 5 bases and J lost 6; bases outside the gene matches: 16. Per germline, CDR1 SGHAT and CDR2 FQNNGV. The length of the CDR3 is 18 residues. Here the CDR3 DNA reads TGTGCCAGCAGCCCGTGGTTGAGGGAGGACAGGGGAGATGAAAAACTGTTTTTT. Translation gives CASSPWLREDRGDEKLFF.

V and J are TRBV4-3 and TRBJ2-1; 9 bases agree with TRBD2. CDR3 size: 17 residues. Germline CDR1 and CDR2: LGHNA and YSLEER. V trimming: 0 bases; J trimming: 7 bases; junction bases outside the gene matches: 10. CDR3 loop: CASSQDTGREGKNEQFF. For the CDR3, the DNA is TGCGCCAGCAGCCAAGACACAGGGCGGGAGGGGAAGAATGAGCAGTTCTTC.

This clonotype was observed many times. This chain connects TRBV10-3 to TRBJ2-1; TRBD2 is a possible D gene (6 bases). Germline V lookup: CDR1 ENHRY, CDR2 SYGVKD. Trimming removed 7 bases at V and 7 bases at J, with 14 bases between. The CDR3 is 13 residues long. CDR3 sequence: CAITPGDVNEQFF. The CDR3 DNA is TGTGCCATCACCCCGGGGGATGTTAATGAGCAGTTCTTC.

J is TRBJ2-3 and V is TRBV25-1; D remains unclear. Germline assignment: CDR1 MGHDK and CDR2 SYGVNS. V was pared by 2 bases and J by 0 bases, with 12 bases between. CDR3 length: 16 amino acids. The CDR3 bases are TGTGCCAGCAGTGAAGTAAGCGACACAAGCACAGATACGCAGTATTTT. Its translation: CASSEVSDTSTDTQYF.

This chain connects TRBV5-1 to TRBJ2-7; 11 nucleotides agree with TRBD1. The germline V gene encodes CDR1 SGHRS and CDR2 YFSETQ. The CDR3 length is 15 residues. V lost 2 bases, J lost 9 bases, and 10 bases stayed unmatched. CDR3 residues: CASSFEGTGGVSQYF. CDR3 nucleotides: TGCGCCAGCAGCTTTGAGGGGACAGGGGGAGTATCGCAGTACTTC.

In its sample, this clonotype was seen a few times. V usage is TRBV7-9 and J usage is TRBJ2-7; no definite D call. V was cut by 2 bases and J by 2 bases, with 13 bases left in between. CDR3 length: 15 amino acids. Germline V gene sequence: CDR1 SEHNR, CDR2 FQNEAQ (reference sequence). The DNA for the CDR3 is TGTGCCAGCAGCTTATCTCACGCAATGACCTACGAGCAGTACTTC. Protein: CASSLSHAMTYEQYF.

The rearrangement links TRBV4-3 to TRBJ2-5; 9 positions agree with TRBD1. Germline V gene data show CDR1 as LGHNA and CDR2 as YSLEER. The CDR3 sequence is 15 residues long. Trimming removed 1 base from V and 4 bases from J; junction bases left unmatched: 4. The chain's CDR3 is CASSQVTGGRETQYF. DNA of the CDR3: TGCGCCAGCAGCCAAGTGACAGGGGGAAGAGAGACCCAGTACTTC.

In this sample, this clonotype turned up many times. The J gene is TRBJ1-1, the V gene TRBV15; D gene uncertain. Germline V gives CDR1 LNHNV, CDR2 YYDKDF (reference sequence). V lost 4 bases, J lost 1 base, and 7 bases lay in between. The CDR3 is 13 residues long. CDR3 sequence: CATSKRQNTEAFF. The CDR3 DNA reads as TGTGCCACCAGCAAACGACAGAACACTGAAGCTTTCTTT. Full variable domain (outside the CDR3, taken from reference TRBV15 and TRBJ1-1): DAMVIQNPRYQVTQFGKPVTLSCSQTLNHNVMYWYQQKSSQAPKLLFHYYDKDFNNEADTPDNFQSRRPNTSFCFLDIRSPGLGDTAMYLCATSKRQNTEAFFGQGTRLTVV.

This clonotype was seen ten or more times. The rearrangement joins TRBV27 to TRBJ2-6, with TRBD1 matching 8 bases. The V and J ends lost 3 bases and 4 bases, in that order; junction bases with no gene match: 2. Germline CDR1 and CDR2: MNHEY and SMNVEV (reference sequence). This CDR3 is built from 15 residues. CDR3 sequence reads: CASSLTGVGANVLTF. In nucleotides, the CDR3 is TGTGCCAGCAGTTTGACAGGGGTCGGGGCCAACGTCCTGACTTTC.

This clonotype was seen ten or more times. V usage is TRBV24-1 and J usage is TRBJ2-1, with 10 bases that match TRBD2. The CDR3 loop spans 14 amino acids. In germline, CDR1 is KGHDR, CDR2 SFDVKD. After removal of 4 bases from V and 8 bases from J, the junction contained 4 bases not matched to a gene. The CDR3 is CATSDLAGVDEQFF. DNA of the CDR3: TGTGCCACCAGTGACCTAGCGGGAGTGGATGAGCAGTTCTTC.

This clonotype was counted a few times. V usage is TRBV5-4 and J usage is TRBJ2-2; 8 nucleotides match TRBD1. Unmatched junction bases numbered 9, after V lost 3 bases and J lost 5 bases. CDR3 size: 16 residues. Germline-derived CDR1 and CDR2 are SGHNT and YYREEE (reference sequence). The CDR3 reads CASSYTGGALTGELFF. Here the CDR3 DNA reads TGTGCCAGCAGCTATACAGGGGGAGCCTTGACCGGGGAGCTGTTTTTT.

This clonotype was counted at least ten times. The J gene is TRBJ2-7, the V gene TRBV3-1; D is undetermined. The CDR3 totals 14 residues. V was trimmed by 3 bases and J by 0 bases, leaving 9 bases between them. Germline V gives CDR1 LGHDT, CDR2 YNNKEL (reference sequence). CDR3 DNA: TGTGCCAGCAGCCATCGTCAAAGCTCCTACGAGCAGTACTTC. Translating gives CASSHRQSSYEQYF.